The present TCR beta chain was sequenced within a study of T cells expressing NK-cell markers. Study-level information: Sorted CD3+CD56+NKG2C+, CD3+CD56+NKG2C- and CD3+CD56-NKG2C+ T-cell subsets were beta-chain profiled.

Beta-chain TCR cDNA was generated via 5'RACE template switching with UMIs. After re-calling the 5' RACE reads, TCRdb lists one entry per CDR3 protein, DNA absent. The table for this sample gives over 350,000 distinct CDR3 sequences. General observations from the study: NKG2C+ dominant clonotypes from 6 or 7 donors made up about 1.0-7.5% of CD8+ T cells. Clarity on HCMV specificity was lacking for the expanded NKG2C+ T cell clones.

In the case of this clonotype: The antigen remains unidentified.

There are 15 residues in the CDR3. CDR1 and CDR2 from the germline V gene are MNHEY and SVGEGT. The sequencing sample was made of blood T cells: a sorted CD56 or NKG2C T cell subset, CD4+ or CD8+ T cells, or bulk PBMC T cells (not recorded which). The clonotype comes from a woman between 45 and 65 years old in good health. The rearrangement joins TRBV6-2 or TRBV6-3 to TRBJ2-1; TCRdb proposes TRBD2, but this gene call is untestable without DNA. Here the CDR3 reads CASRVEVSSYNEQFF.